A single sample is the source of the 29 T cell receptor beta chains below, sequenced in a study of T cell responses to AZD1222 COVID-19 vaccine. Assay used: immunoSEQ multiplex PCR; TCRdb lists only in-frame clones, some missing. The profile shows fewer than 150,000 clones, 93% of them singletons. The sample here was peripheral blood, taken 28 days after the second AZD1222 dose. The receptors come from an adult who received the AZD1222 COVID-19 vaccine.

This chain uses TRBV19 with TRBJ2-7, with D possibly matching TRBD1 (5 bases). Germline V lookup: CDR1 LNHDA, CDR2 SQIVND (reference sequence). The CDR3 covers 14 residues. V lost 3 bases, J lost 6 bases, and 15 bases lay in between. CDR3 residues: CASSIRQGVTEQYF. CDR3 nucleotides: TGTGCCAGTAGTATCCGGCAGGGTGTAACCGAGCAGTACTTC. Full variable domain (outside the CDR3, taken from reference TRBV19 and TRBJ2-7): DGGITQSPKYLFRKEGQNVTLSCEQNLNHDAMYWYRQDPGQGLRLIYYSQIVNDFQKGDIAEGYSVSREKKESFPLTVTSAQKNPTAFYLCASSIRQGVTEQYFGPGTRLTVT.

This chain uses TRBV19 with TRBJ2-2; D is perhaps TRBD2 (5 bases). CDR3 length: 14 residues. Germline values: CDR1 LNHDA, CDR2 SQIVND (reference sequence). V was shortened by 3 bases and J by 6 bases, with 11 bases between the two germline ends. This chain's CDR3 is CASSIGLSPGELFF. DNA of the CDR3: TGTGCCAGTAGTATCGGACTGAGCCCCGGGGAGCTGTTTTTT.

This clone was seen only a few times. This chain links TRBV29-1 with TRBJ1-3; 7 nucleotides agree with TRBD1. The CDR3 spans 14 residues. From germline, CDR1 is SQVTM and CDR2 ANQGSEA. Germline trimming cut 6 bases from V and 0 bases from J; bases unmatched to any gene: 5. This CDR3 reads CSVGDSNSGNTIYF. The CDR3 DNA is TGCAGCGTCGGGGACAGTAACTCTGGAAACACCATATATTTT.

The chain uses TRBV9 and TRBJ2-1; 9 bases agree with TRBD2. In germline, CDR1 is SGDLS, CDR2 YYNGEE. After removal of 3 bases from V and 4 bases from J, the junction contained 8 bases not matched to a gene. This CDR3 has 16 amino acids. CDR3 sequence: CASSAIAGGAYNEQFF. Written as DNA, the CDR3 is TGTGCCAGCAGCGCCATTGCGGGGGGGGCTTACAATGAGCAGTTCTTC.

This clone has just one count. This rearrangement joins TRBV30 to TRBJ1-1; D gene unclear. V was shortened by 4 bases and J by 5 bases, with 20 bases between the two germline ends. The CDR3 loop spans 15 amino acids. Germline CDR1 is GTSNPN and CDR2 is SVGIG (reference sequence). DNA of the CDR3: TGTGCCTGGATTCCCTACGGTAGGGTCGAGACTGAAGCTTTCTTT. This gives the protein CAWIPYGRVETEAFF. Combining the CDR3 with reference TRBV30 and TRBJ1-1 gives the whole variable domain SQTIHQWPATLVQPVGSPLSLECTVEGTSNPNLYWYRQAAGRGLQLLFYSVGIGQISSEVPQNLSASRPQDRQFILSSKKLLLSDSGFYLCAWIPYGRVETEAFFGQGTRLTVV.

The V gene is TRBV11-2, the J gene TRBJ2-3; maybe TRBD2 (6 bases). CDR1 and CDR2 (germline): SGHAT, FQNNGV. V lost 0 bases and J lost 4, with 14 bases in between. The CDR3 covers 16 residues. The CDR3 DNA follows: TGTGCCAGCAGCTTAGATTGGAGGGACCCCTCAGATACGCAGTATTTT. It translates to CASSLDWRDPSDTQYF.

This chain links TRBV7-8 with TRBJ2-7; TRBD2 might be the D (5 bases). Germline CDR1 is SGHVS and CDR2 is FQNEAQ. The CDR3 loop spans 15 amino acids. The V gene lost 0 bases and the J gene lost 4 bases, with 13 bases spanning the gap. This chain's CDR3 is CASSLAIDWRYEQYF. CDR3 in DNA: TGTGCCAGCAGCTTAGCCATAGATTGGAGGTACGAGCAGTACTTC.

This chain uses TRBV19 with TRBJ1-1; D unclear. The CDR3 is made up of 16 amino acids. V was cut by 5 bases and J by 0 bases, with 16 bases left in between. CDR1 is LNHDA, CDR2 SQIVND, per germline (reference sequence). The CDR3 DNA sequence: TGTGCCAGTAGTCCGAACAAGGTGCGGATGAACACTGAAGCTTTCTTT. It encodes CASSPNKVRMNTEAFF.

The chain is built from TRBV7-9 and TRBJ1-1; 8 nucleotides match TRBD1. V lost 5 bases and J lost 4; bases outside the gene matches: 12. The CDR3 loop spans 16 amino acids. Germline CDR1 and CDR2: SEHNR and FQNEAQ (reference sequence). CDR3 protein: CASSPARGQGTTEAFF. For the CDR3, the DNA is TGTGCCAGCAGCCCAGCAAGAGGACAGGGCACCACTGAAGCTTTCTTT.

The chain combines TRBV12-3 or TRBV12-4 with TRBJ1-2; unclear D gene. Trimming removed 3 bases from V and 2 bases from J, with 7 bases in between. CDR3 length equals 13 residues. The CDR3: CASSFKGNYGYTF. CDR3 bases: TGTGCCAGCAGTTTTAAGGGCAACTATGGCTACACCTTC.

There are a few counts of this clone. The chain couples TRBV7-2 to TRBJ2-3; 9 bases line up with TRBD2. Losses at the gene ends were 1 base for V and 2 bases for J; bases not matched to a gene: 7. CDR3 length: 17 residues. Germline assignment: CDR1 SGHTA and CDR2 FQGNSA. CDR3 DNA: TGTGCCAGCAGCTTAGTTGGTAGCGGGGGTAACACAGATACGCAGTATTTT. It is translated as CASSLVGSGGNTDTQYF.

The sample holds one count of this clone. The chain recombines TRBV2 with TRBJ1-4; D gene ambiguous. V was pared by 2 bases and J by 8 bases, with 15 bases between. The germline V gene has CDR1 SNHLY and CDR2 FYNNEI. The CDR3 totals 15 residues. DNA of the CDR3: TGTGCCAGCAGTGAAATGGAACGGGGATTGGAAAAACTGTTTTTT. It encodes CASSEMERGLEKLFF.

The V call is TRBV5-4, the J call TRBJ1-1; D is ambiguous. V was cut by 4 bases and J by 8 bases, with 18 bases left in between. Germline lookup yields CDR1 SGHNT and CDR2 YYREEE (reference sequence). There are 14 residues in the CDR3. In DNA, the CDR3 is TGTGCCAGCAGCCTCCCCGCCGGGTCCCGGGAAGCTTTCTTT. Amino acid sequence: CASSLPAGSREAFF.

This sequence joins TRBV5-4 and TRBJ1-2, with D perhaps matching TRBD1 (5 bases). CDR1 is SGHNT and CDR2 is YYREEE in the germline V gene (reference sequence). V lost 0 bases and J 1 base, leaving 10 bases between the germline ends. The CDR3 covers 15 residues. CDR3 coding DNA: TGTGCCAGCAGCTTGGACGGGACGGATAACTATGGCTACACCTTC. This translates into CASSLDGTDNYGYTF.

The rearrangement joins TRBV19 to TRBJ2-5, with D uncertain. Trimming left V 1 base short and J 2 bases short, with 8 bases between. From germline, CDR1 is LNHDA and CDR2 SQIVND (reference sequence). The CDR3 is 14 amino acids. CDR3 nucleotide sequence: TGTGCCAGTAGTATAGTGGGCAGGCAAGAGACCCAGTACTTC. This encodes CASSIVGRQETQYF. The whole variable domain, remainder taken from reference TRBV19 and TRBJ2-5, is DGGITQSPKYLFRKEGQNVTLSCEQNLNHDAMYWYRQDPGQGLRLIYYSQIVNDFQKGDIAEGYSVSREKKESFPLTVTSAQKNPTAFYLCASSIVGRQETQYFGPGTRLLVL.

The chain recombines TRBV12-3 or TRBV12-4 with TRBJ1-5; 8 nucleotides match TRBD1. The CDR3 has 13 amino acids. Trimming took 10 bases from V and 3 from J; bases not matched to a gene: 5. The CDR3 region is CATRTGFNQPQHF. CDR3 nucleotides: TGTGCCACCAGGACAGGGTTCAATCAGCCCCAGCATTTT.

This clone has a single count. This sequence joins TRBV10-3 and TRBJ1-4; D unresolved. Trimming took 4 bases from V and 8 from J, leaving 8 bases between them. Germline CDR1 ENHRY, CDR2 SYGVKD. This CDR3 contains 12 residues. CDR3 sequence (DNA): TGTGCCATCAGTGCCCTAGGGGAAAAACTGTTTTTT. This gives the protein CAISALGEKLFF.

The chain combines TRBV30 with TRBJ1-2, with a tentative D call TRBD1 (6 bases). Between the trimmed V and J ends, which lost 3 bases and 7 bases, there was a span of 18 bases. Germline lookup yields CDR1 GTSNPN and CDR2 SVGIG (reference sequence). This CDR3 has 14 residues. The CDR3 coding sequence is TGTGCCTGGAGCGGGACACCACAAGGGGCTGGCTACACCTTC. Translating gives CAWSGTPQGAGYTF. Full variable domain (remainder filled in from reference TRBV30 and TRBJ1-2): SQTIHQWPATLVQPVGSPLSLECTVEGTSNPNLYWYRQAAGRGLQLLFYSVGIGQISSEVPQNLSASRPQDRQFILSSKKLLLSDSGFYLCAWSGTPQGAGYTFGSGTRLTVV.

Regarding this clone: Relative to the germline gene, one junction end is altered; a read error may explain this. This sample also contains other DNA sequences that code for the same CDR3. This chain joins TRBV29-1 and TRBJ1-1; 7 bases line up with TRBD1. The V gene's germline CDR1 is SQVTM and CDR2 ANQGSEA. The CDR3 is made up of 12 amino acids. Here the CDR3 reads CSASTGYTEAFF. DNA of the CDR3: TGTAGCGCCTCGACAGGGTATACTGAAGCTTTCTTT.

The CDR3 coding sequence is TGTGCCAGCAGTTTGAACATTAATGAAAAACTGTTTTTT. Translation: CASSLNINEKLFF. The V gene is TRBV12-3 or TRBV12-4, the J gene TRBJ1-4, with D unclear. V was pared by 3 bases and J by 4 bases, with 6 bases between. The CDR3 runs to 13 residues.

This clone was picked up a small number of times. This sequence joins TRBV5-1 and TRBJ1-6; D uncertain. The CDR3 length is 16 residues. Deletions cut 4 bases from V and 0 bases from J, with 11 bases between. Germline CDR1 SGHRS, CDR2 YFSETQ. This CDR3 reads CASSPKFRSYNSPLHF. The CDR3 bases are TGCGCCAGCAGCCCGAAGTTCCGCTCCTATAATTCACCCCTCCACTTT. The full variable domain, rest sourced from reference TRBV5-1 and TRBJ1-6, is KAGVTQTPRYLIKTRGQQVTLSCSPISGHRSVSWYQQTPGQGLQFLFEYFSETQRNKGNFPGRFSGRQFSNSRSEMNVSTLELGDSALYLCASSPKFRSYNSPLHFGNGTRLTVT.

This clone is a singleton in its sample. The J gene is TRBJ1-6, the V gene TRBV7-2, with D perhaps TRBD1 (5 bases). The V end lost 4 bases, the J end lost 7 bases, and 14 bases lay between the germline ends. Germline loops: CDR1 SGHTA, CDR2 FQGNSA. This CDR3 has 15 residues. CDR3 in amino acids: CASSYQPRENSPLHF. The CDR3 DNA sequence: TGTGCCAGCAGCTACCAGCCCAGGGAGAATTCACCCCTCCACTTT.

The chain joins TRBV7-9 to TRBJ2-3, with TRBD2 identical over 10 bases. This CDR3 comprises 14 residues. Germline-derived CDR1 and CDR2 are SEHNR and FQNEAQ (reference sequence). V was clipped by 6 bases and J by 3 bases; unmatched bases: 3. The DNA of the CDR3 is TGTGCCAGCAGGCCGGGACTAGCGACAGATACGCAGTATTTT. Translated, it gives CASRPGLATDTQYF.

The V and J genes are TRBV3-1 (or the pseudogene TRBV3-2) and TRBJ2-5; D ambiguous. The germline gives CDR1 LGHDT, CDR2 YNNKEL (reference sequence). The CDR3 extends over 13 amino acids. V was shortened by 2 bases and J by 5 bases, with 9 bases between the two germline ends. CDR3 region: CASSQPPGETQYF. The DNA for the CDR3 is TGTGCCAGCAGCCAACCCCCCGGTGAGACCCAGTACTTC.

Only one count was recorded for this clone. This sequence joins TRBV4-3 and TRBJ1-4; D remains ambiguous. The CDR3 has 15 amino acids. The ends were cut back, 0 bases at V and 4 bases at J, with 9 bases in the middle. Germline V gene data show CDR1 as LGHNA and CDR2 as YSLEER. The CDR3 loop reads CASSQDNRLNEKLFF. The CDR3 DNA follows: TGCGCCAGCAGCCAAGATAACAGACTTAATGAAAAACTGTTTTTT.

The gene calls are TRBV11-2 and TRBJ2-7, with D unresolved. V was cut by 5 bases and J by 0 bases, with 14 bases left in between. The germline V gene has CDR1 SGHAT and CDR2 FQNNGV. CDR3 length: 15 amino acids. CDR3 region: CASSPRPSSSYEQYF. DNA for the CDR3: TGTGCCAGCAGCCCCCGACCGAGCAGCTCCTACGAGCAGTACTTC.

This chain uses TRBV6-2 or TRBV6-3 with TRBJ2-2; the match to TRBD1 covers 8 bases. This CDR3 has 17 residues. The V gene's germline CDR1 is MNHEY and CDR2 SVGEGT. V shed 6 bases, J shed 5 bases, and the junction held 14 bases outside the gene matches. CDR3 region: CASSKDRGFETTGELFF. As DNA, the CDR3 is TGTGCCAGCAGCAAAGACAGGGGATTCGAGACAACCGGGGAGCTGTTTTTT.

The genes are TRBV12-3 or TRBV12-4 and TRBJ1-1; no reliable D call. CDR3 length: 13 residues. The V end was cut by 5 bases, the J end by 1 base, with 8 bases between. The CDR3 loop is CASSVMANTEAFF. The CDR3 nucleotides read TGTGCCAGCAGTGTAATGGCGAACACTGAAGCTTTCTTT.

This chain connects TRBV29-1 to TRBJ1-5; TRBD1 might be the D (5 bases). CDR3 length: 18 amino acids. Per the germline V gene, CDR1 is SQVTM and CDR2 is ANQGSEA. Trimming shortened V by 3 bases and J by 2 bases, and 23 bases separated the two germline ends. CDR3 in DNA: TGCAGCGTTGACCTCAACGGGGACTTCCCGGAGGGCAATCAGCCCCAGCATTTT. Its translation: CSVDLNGDFPEGNQPQHF.